Described below is a single T cell receptor (beta chain) sequence and its context. The antigen this receptor binds is unknown. Base qualities are not at hand, and no much larger clone is one base apart. TCR CDR3 regions were amplified from genomic DNA by multiplex PCR using the deep immunoSEQ assay. Genomic DNA extracted from each cell subset was distributed evenly over all wells of several immunoSEQ 96-well plates, and each plate served as one replicate. Each replicate PCR for sorted subsets received around 200 ng genomic DNA, equal to roughly 29,000 T cell genomes. Purified libraries were measured with a Qubit 3.0 fluorometer, size-checked on a Bioanalyzer 2100, and measured again with the KAPA Library Quantification kit. Every immunoSEQ 96-well plate was sequenced on a separate single-read 150-cycle Illumina NextSeq 550 flow cell. As for the original processing: The immunoSEQ output contained only junctional sequences without quality scores, so filtering could not match that applied to full-length reads. To assign V/J genes and CDR3, sequences were annotated using PyIR, a Python wrapper for IgBLAST v1.9, with IMGT germline references. Reads with weak V/J assignments (E-value above 1e-6), missing CDR3, stop codons, out-of-frame junctions, or ambiguous translated residues were removed. A V3J clonotype was defined by an identical inferred V gene, J gene, and CDR3 amino acid sequence. Percentage overlap between repertoires was calculated by dividing the number of shared unique clonotypes by the size of the smaller repertoire. RTK rarefaction, the Chao1 estimator, and Recon v2.1 estimates of unobserved clonotypes were used to assess repertoire richness. For all TCRbeta clonotypes obtained by the gDNA method from a handful of donors, generation probabilities were computed with OLGA. TCRdb re-hosts the immuneACCESS table, in-frame sequences only. Its copies lack some clones; in the studies checked, an unresolved V gene accounts for under half of them, and the cause for the rest is not known. V, J and clone size reflect that table, while D and trimming were determined from the DNA. The sample table shows hundreds of thousands of clones, and roughly 95% are seen once. The top ten clones comprise more than 0.085% of the sample.

This sample was included in a study of shared clonotypes between healthy human individuals (TCRdb year 2020). With regard to the full study: Three men and a couple of women, aged 18 to 49 years, made up the cohort. For each donor, three plates each were used for CD4 naive and CD4 memory, two plates were used for CD8 naive, and one plate was used for CD8 memory. Per donor, leukapheresis produced somewhere between about 0.9 and 10 billion PBMCs. To estimate repertoire size and how much clonotype sharing occurs between individuals, the study deeply sequenced the blood TCR repertoires of about five healthy adults. To increase sequencing depth and limit assay-specific biases, different laboratories used diverse techniques to prepare libraries and sequence TCR repertoires.

The CDR3, cysteine through phenylalanine, is 15 amino acids long. The retained sequence is limited to the CDR3, 45 bases, with the frame set at the first base. The CDR1 and CDR2 encoded by the germline V gene are MGHRA and YSYEKL. At the junction V is shortened by 0 bases and J by 9 bases, with 12 bases in between. CD8 naive samples were CD45RO-negative cells positively selected for CCR7, giving a CD45RA+CCR7+ population that excluded TemRA cells. The donors were healthy, HIV-negative adults who had no recently reported acute infections or vaccinations. All donors were Caucasian adults living in Nashville, Tennessee, USA. Blood was obtained by leukapheresis, after which PBMCs were separated by Ficoll-Histopaque density gradient centrifugation and cryopreserved in liquid nitrogen vapor phase. Analytical flow cytometry was used to check the purity and quantity of every magnetically sorted T cell population. From each sorted fraction, genomic DNA was isolated and quantified by UV absorbance on a Nanodrop 2000c.

The investigation overall reported the following: The small number of donors limited the genetic and exposure-history diversity represented. Incomplete sequencing was indicated by rarefaction of sorted-subset datasets, despite the large sequencing depth. Higher generation probabilities were observed for clonotypes shared by all four sorted-subset donors than for non-shared clonotypes. Across four donors, approximately 5% of naive CD4, roughly 3.3% of naive CD8, 2.3% of memory CD4, and approximately 0.4% of memory CD8 clonotypes were shared. Pairwise subsampling led to the expectation that sequencing depth would affect the degree of clonotype sharing among donors. Estimated clonotype richness was generally larger for naive than for memory subsets. Sampling was restricted to blood, and TCR repertoires in tissues likely differ from the TCR repertoires found in blood.

Recombination joined TRBV4-1 with TRBJ1-6; no confident D gene assignment can be made. The TCR sequence derives from a woman aged 25 to 45 in good health. Sequenced sample: naive CD8+ T cells sorted from blood. The cell subset or site label of this sample denotes: CD45RA+CCR7+. The DNA sequence is as follows: TGCGCCAGCAGCCAAGATGGGTTCCGAGGTTCACCCCTCCACTTT. This is translated as CASSQDGFRGSPLHF.